This passage covers 5 T cell receptor beta chains from one sample sequenced in a study of blood T cell repertoires in COVID-19. Generated by immunoSEQ multiplex PCR, the TCRdb table keeps only in-frame clones and is missing some. The data contain about 370,000 clones, 90% of them singletons. The sequencing input was peripheral blood. Source of these receptors: a man younger than 30 with active or convalescent COVID-19.

The chain recombines TRBV10-3 with TRBJ2-7; D is unresolved. The V end lost 4 bases, the J end lost 3 bases, and 10 bases lay between the germline ends. The germline V gene encodes CDR1 ENHRY and CDR2 SYGVKD. The CDR3 is 13 amino acids. The CDR3 nucleotides are TGTGCCATCAGTGCCGAGGCTAACTACGAGCAGTACTTC. Translation: CAISAEANYEQYF.

V is TRBV6-5 and J is TRBJ1-1; 7 nucleotides agree with TRBD1. The CDR3 consists of 16 residues. With 1 base clipped from V and 5 bases from J, the junction kept 10 bases outside the gene matches. Germline V CDR1 and CDR2: MNHEY, SVGAGI. This chain's CDR3 is CASSYYTGAPRTEAFF. The CDR3 DNA reads TGTGCCAGCAGTTACTACACAGGGGCTCCGCGGACTGAAGCTTTCTTT.

This chain connects TRBV4-3 to TRBJ1-5; D unclear. Trimming removed 1 base from V and 6 bases from J, with 7 bases in between. The CDR3 has 13 residues. Germline assignment: CDR1 LGHNA and CDR2 YSLEER. CDR3 coding DNA: TGCGCCAGCAGCCAAGGGGCCCTTCAGCCCCAGCATTTT. It is translated as CASSQGALQPQHF.

The rearrangement joins TRBV30 to TRBJ1-2; D gene unclear. Germline V gene sequence: CDR1 GTSNPN, CDR2 SVGIG (reference sequence). V was trimmed by 2 bases and J by 0 bases, leaving 16 bases between them. The CDR3 length is 16 residues. DNA for the CDR3: TGTGCCTGGAGTACATTACGTGGGCGTTCTAACTATGGCTACACCTTC. It is translated as CAWSTLRGRSNYGYTF.

CDR3 DNA: TGTGCCAGCAGCTTCCCGGGACAGGGGGCTCATGAGCAGTTCTTC. Amino acid sequence: CASSFPGQGAHEQFF. The rearrangement uses TRBV9 and TRBJ2-1; 12 bases agree with TRBD1. The V and J ends lost 4 bases and 8 bases, in that order; junction bases with no gene match: 7. Germline V gene lookup returns CDR1 SGDLS and CDR2 YYNGEE. CDR3 size: 15 residues.